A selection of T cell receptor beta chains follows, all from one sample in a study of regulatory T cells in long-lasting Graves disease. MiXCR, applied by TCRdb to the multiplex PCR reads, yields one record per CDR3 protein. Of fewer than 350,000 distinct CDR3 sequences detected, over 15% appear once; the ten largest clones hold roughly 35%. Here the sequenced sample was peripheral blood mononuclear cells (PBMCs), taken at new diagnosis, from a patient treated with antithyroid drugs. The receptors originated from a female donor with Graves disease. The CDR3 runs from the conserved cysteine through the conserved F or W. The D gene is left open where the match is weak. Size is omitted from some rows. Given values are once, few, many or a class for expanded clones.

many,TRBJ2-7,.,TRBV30,CALDWGYEQYF,TGTGCCCTGGACTGGGGGTACGAGCAGTACTTC
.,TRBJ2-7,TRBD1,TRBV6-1,CASSKLDRENYEQYF,TGTGCCAGCAGTAAACTGGACAGGGAGAACTACGAGCAGTACTTC
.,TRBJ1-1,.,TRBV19,CASSISGLMNTEAFF,TGTGCCAGTAGTATCTCGGGCCTAATGAACACTGAAGCTTTCTTT
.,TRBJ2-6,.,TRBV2,CASRNWGQGSGANVLTF,TGTGCCAGCAGGAACTGGGGGCAGGGCTCTGGGGCCAACGTCCTGACTTTC
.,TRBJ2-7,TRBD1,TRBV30,CACYGTGPLYEQYF,TGTGCCTGCTACGGGACAGGGCCTCTCTACGAGCAGTACTTC
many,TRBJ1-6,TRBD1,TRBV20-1,CSVPGQGESPLHF,TGCAGCGTTCCGGGACAGGGTGAATCACCCCTCCACTTT
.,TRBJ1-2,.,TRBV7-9,CASSSGWGYGYTF,TGTGCCAGCAGCTCGGGGTGGGGCTATGGCTACACCTTC
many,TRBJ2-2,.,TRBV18,CASSPEYVGELFF,TGTGCCAGCTCACCGGAGTATGTCGGGGAGCTGTTTTTT
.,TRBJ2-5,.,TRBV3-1,CASSQTSLQETQYF,TGTGCCAGCAGCCAAACCAGCTTACAAGAGACCCAGTACTTC
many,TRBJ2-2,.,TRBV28,CASSLSGIIGELFF,TGTGCCAGCAGTTTATCCGGGATTATCGGGGAGCTGTTTTTT
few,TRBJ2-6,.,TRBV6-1,CASRPHKSLAGANVLTF,TGTGCCAGCAGACCCCACAAAAGTCTTGCTGGGGCCAACGTCCTGACTTTC
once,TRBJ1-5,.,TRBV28,CASRGSYQGNNQPQHF,TGTGCCAGCAGGGGGAGTTATCAGGGAAACAATCAGCCCCAGCATTTT
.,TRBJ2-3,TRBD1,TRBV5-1,CASSRLGTGSDTQYF,TGCGCCAGCAGCCGTCTCGGGACAGGGTCAGATACGCAGTATTTT
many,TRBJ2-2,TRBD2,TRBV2,CASRLTSGSDGELFF,TGTGCCAGCAGACTGACTAGCGGGAGTGACGGGGAGCTGTTTTTT
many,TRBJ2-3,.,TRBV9,CASSVEVETDTQYF,TGTGCCAGCAGCGTAGAAGTAGAGACAGATACGCAGTATTTT
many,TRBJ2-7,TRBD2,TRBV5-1,CASQIAGGYEQYF,TGCGCCAGCCAGATAGCGGGAGGGTACGAGCAGTACTTC
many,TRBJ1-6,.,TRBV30,CAWSATGRTPLHF,TGTGCCTGGAGTGCTACAGGGAGGACACCCCTCCACTTT
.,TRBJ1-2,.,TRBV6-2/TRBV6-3,CASSYSRGSHGYTF,TGTGCCAGCAGTTACTCGAGGGGGAGCCATGGCTACACCTTC
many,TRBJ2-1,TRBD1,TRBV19,CASSVPGQGPSYNEQFF,TGTGCCAGTAGTGTACCGGGACAGGGCCCGTCCTACAATGAGCAGTTCTTC
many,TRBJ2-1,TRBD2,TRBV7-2,CASSSRTSGRVNEQFF,TGTGCCAGCAGCTCCCGGACTAGCGGGAGGGTAAATGAGCAGTTCTTC
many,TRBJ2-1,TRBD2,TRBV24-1,CATSDSRPRSGRVVHNEQFF,TGTGCCACCAGTGATTCCCGGCCACGGAGCGGGAGGGTTGTCCACAATGAGCAGTTCTTC
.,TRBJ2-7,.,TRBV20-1,CSAPDNSYEQYF,TGCAGTGCTCCTGACAACTCCTACGAGCAGTACTTC
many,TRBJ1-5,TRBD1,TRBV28,CASSPDRYNQPQHF,TGTGCCAGCAGCCCGGACAGGTACAATCAGCCCCAGCATTTT
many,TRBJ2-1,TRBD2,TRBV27,CASSLQGGTSGRSHNEQFF,TGTGCCAGCAGTCTCCAGGGGGGGACTAGCGGGAGGAGCCACAATGAGCAGTTCTTC
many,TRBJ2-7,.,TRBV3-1,CASSRTYRELPYEQYF,TGTGCCAGCAGCCGTACCTACCGGGAGCTACCCTACGAGCAGTACTTC
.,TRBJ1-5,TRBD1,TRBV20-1,CSALQGASNQPQHF,TGCAGTGCCCTTCAGGGGGCTAGCAATCAGCCCCAGCATTTT
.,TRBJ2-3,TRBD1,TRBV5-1,CASSSPTGPDTQYF,TGCGCCAGCAGCTCGCCGACAGGGCCAGATACGCAGTATTTT
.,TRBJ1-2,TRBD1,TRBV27,CASSLTGGRGYGYTF,TGTGCCAGCAGTTTAACAGGGGGCCGGGGCTATGGCTACACCTTC
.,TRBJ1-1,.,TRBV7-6,CASSFGPAGANTEAFF,TGTGCCAGCAGCTTCGGTCCGGCAGGGGCGAACACTGAAGCTTTCTTT
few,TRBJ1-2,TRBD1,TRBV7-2,CASSSQGVYGYTF,TGTGCCAGCAGCTCACAGGGGGTCTATGGCTACACCTTC
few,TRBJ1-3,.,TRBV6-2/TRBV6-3,CASSERGIGNTIYF,TGTGCCAGCAGTGAACGGGGTATTGGAAACACCATATATTTT
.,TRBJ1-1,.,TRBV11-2,CASSWRTKNTEAFF,TGTGCCAGCAGCTGGAGGACAAAGAACACTGAAGCTTTCTTT
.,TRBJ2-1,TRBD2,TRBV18,CASSPGGRASYNEQFF,TGTGCCAGCTCACCGGGCGGGAGGGCCTCCTACAATGAGCAGTTCTTC